The rows below give T cell receptor beta chains drawn from one sample of a study of T cell repertoires in cytomegalovirus infection. TCRdb reprocessed the reads with MiXCR, giving one entry per CDR3 protein. This sample carries approximately 1,000,000 distinct CDR3 sequences, roughly a third of them seen once, and the ten largest clones take roughly 12%. These receptors have no known antigen. The material was cultured CD8+ T cells from PBMCs, obtained from culture after CMV antigen stimulation. These receptors were taken from a human donor in good health (CMV status not recorded). Some clones in this sample may be carry-over from other donors' samples. Each CDR3 is given with its conserved first and last residue. Each record gives: D gene, V gene, J gene, clone size, CDR3 protein, CDR3 DNA. The D gene is left open where the match is weak. Clone size, where shown, is once, few, many, or a class for clones that have expanded.

d_call: NA
v_call: TRBV7-9
j_call: TRBJ1-5
clone_size: few
cdr3_aa: CASTWGIQPQHF
cdr3_nt: TGTGCCAGCACCTGGGGAATTCAGCCCCAGCATTTT

d_call: TRBD2
v_call: TRBV7-8
j_call: TRBJ2-1
clone_size: NA
cdr3_aa: CASSQGLAGTNEQFF
cdr3_nt: TGTGCCAGCAGCCAGGGACTAGCGGGGACCAATGAGCAGTTCTTC

d_call: TRBD2
v_call: TRBV7-9
j_call: TRBJ2-1
clone_size: NA
cdr3_aa: CASSPTSGGYYNEQFF
cdr3_nt: TGTGCCAGCAGCCCAACTAGCGGGGGGTACTACAATGAGCAGTTCTTC

d_call: NA
v_call: TRBV7-2
j_call: TRBJ2-1
clone_size: many
cdr3_aa: CASSLRALPYNEQFF
cdr3_nt: TGTGCCAGCAGCCTTCGGGCTTTACCCTACAATGAGCAGTTCTTC

d_call: NA
v_call: TRBV27
j_call: TRBJ1-6
clone_size: NA
cdr3_aa: CASSWGDGNSPLHF
cdr3_nt: TGTGCCAGCAGTTGGGGGGACGGCAATTCACCCCTCCACTTT

d_call: TRBD1
v_call: TRBV19
j_call: TRBJ2-7
clone_size: few
cdr3_aa: CASSWTGDASREQYF
cdr3_nt: TGTGCCAGTAGTTGGACAGGGGACGCCTCTAGAGAGCAGTACTTC

d_call: NA
v_call: TRBV7-9
j_call: TRBJ1-1
clone_size: few
cdr3_aa: CASSTRQTEAFF
cdr3_nt: TGTGCCAGCAGCACCCGACAAACTGAAGCTTTCTTT

d_call: NA
v_call: TRBV10-3
j_call: TRBJ2-2
clone_size: few
cdr3_aa: CATGAGAGTGELFF
cdr3_nt: TGTGCCACAGGCGCGGGCGCAGGCACCGGGGAGCTGTTTTTT

d_call: TRBD2
v_call: TRBV7-6
j_call: TRBJ2-1
clone_size: many
cdr3_aa: CASSGGDEQFF
cdr3_nt: TGTGCCAGCAGCGGGGGGGATGAGCAGTTCTTC

d_call: TRBD2
v_call: TRBV7-6
j_call: TRBJ2-5
clone_size: NA
cdr3_aa: CASSPFGRQETQYF
cdr3_nt: TGTGCCAGCAGCCCCTTCGGGAGGCAAGAGACCCAGTACTTC

d_call: TRBD1
v_call: TRBV29-1
j_call: TRBJ1-2
clone_size: NA
cdr3_aa: CSVPTGGLYGYTF
cdr3_nt: TGCAGCGTCCCGACAGGGGGCTTATATGGCTACACCTTC

d_call: TRBD1
v_call: TRBV7-2
j_call: TRBJ2-1
clone_size: many
cdr3_aa: CASSPGQGAGNEQFF
cdr3_nt: TGTGCCAGCAGCCCGGGACAGGGGGCGGGCAATGAGCAGTTCTTC

d_call: NA
v_call: TRBV12-3/TRBV12-4
j_call: TRBJ1-1
clone_size: NA
cdr3_aa: CASSFGGARTEAFF
cdr3_nt: TGTGCCAGCAGTTTTGGGGGGGCGCGCACTGAAGCTTTCTTT

d_call: TRBD2
v_call: TRBV7-6
j_call: TRBJ2-1
clone_size: many
cdr3_aa: CASSLGLAGPYNEQFF
cdr3_nt: TGTGCCAGCAGCTTGGGACTAGCGGGTCCCTACAATGAGCAGTTCTTC

d_call: NA
v_call: TRBV6-1
j_call: TRBJ1-2
clone_size: NA
cdr3_aa: CASTKRVDGYTF
cdr3_nt: TGTGCCAGCACTAAAAGGGTGGATGGCTACACCTTC

d_call: NA
v_call: TRBV9
j_call: TRBJ2-7
clone_size: NA
cdr3_aa: CASSEGTATEQYF
cdr3_nt: TGTGCCAGCAGCGAGGGGACGGCTACCGAGCAGTACTTC

d_call: TRBD2
v_call: TRBV20-1
j_call: TRBJ2-7
clone_size: NA
cdr3_aa: CSASVTSERGWEQYF
cdr3_nt: TGCAGTGCTAGCGTCACGAGCGAGCGGGGTTGGGAGCAGTACTTC

d_call: TRBD1
v_call: TRBV6-5
j_call: TRBJ2-5
clone_size: NA
cdr3_aa: CASTGDRGHETQYF
cdr3_nt: TGTGCCAGCACAGGGGACAGGGGCCACGAGACCCAGTACTTC

d_call: TRBD2
v_call: TRBV5-4
j_call: TRBJ2-1
clone_size: NA
cdr3_aa: CASSLWGLAGPALGGQQFF
cdr3_nt: TGTGCCAGCAGCTTATGGGGACTAGCGGGACCGGCCTTGGGGGGTCAACAGTTCTTC

d_call: NA
v_call: TRBV19
j_call: TRBJ1-5
clone_size: NA
cdr3_aa: CASSGTGQPQHF
cdr3_nt: TGTGCCAGTAGTGGGACGGGACAGCCCCAGCATTTT

d_call: TRBD1
v_call: TRBV7-2
j_call: TRBJ1-4
clone_size: many
cdr3_aa: CASSLTETGGEKLFF
cdr3_nt: TGTGCCAGCAGCTTAACGGAGACAGGGGGGGAAAAACTGTTTTTT

d_call: NA
v_call: TRBV29-1
j_call: TRBJ2-5
clone_size: few
cdr3_aa: CSVEGGKRTQYF
cdr3_nt: TGCAGCGTCGAGGGGGGCAAGAGGACCCAGTACTTC

d_call: NA
v_call: TRBV7-6
j_call: TRBJ2-1
clone_size: few
cdr3_aa: CASSLPEYNEQFF
cdr3_nt: TGTGCCAGCAGCTTACCGGAGTACAATGAGCAGTTCTTC

d_call: TRBD2
v_call: TRBV25-1
j_call: TRBJ2-1
clone_size: NA
cdr3_aa: CASSGPAGGPGEQFF
cdr3_nt: TGTGCCAGCAGTGGCCCAGCGGGGGGACCGGGGGAGCAGTTCTTC

d_call: NA
v_call: TRBV12-3/TRBV12-4
j_call: TRBJ1-6
clone_size: NA
cdr3_aa: CASRRGGLNSPLHF
cdr3_nt: TGTGCCAGCCGCCGGGGGGGGTTAAATTCACCCCTCCACTTT

d_call: NA
v_call: TRBV6-1
j_call: TRBJ2-7
clone_size: NA
cdr3_aa: CASIASSYEQYF
cdr3_nt: TGTGCCAGCATCGCCAGTTCCTACGAGCAGTACTTC

d_call: NA
v_call: TRBV7-3
j_call: TRBJ2-3
clone_size: few
cdr3_aa: CASSLSGGGLTDTQYF
cdr3_nt: TGTGCCAGCAGCTTAAGTGGGGGGGGCTTAACAGATACGCAGTATTTT

d_call: NA
v_call: TRBV5-5
j_call: TRBJ2-3
clone_size: NA
cdr3_aa: CASSPGEGADTQYF
cdr3_nt: TGTGCCAGCAGCCCCGGAGAAGGGGCAGATACGCAGTATTTT

d_call: NA
v_call: TRBV29-1
j_call: TRBJ1-1
clone_size: NA
cdr3_aa: CSAGGGMNTEAFF
cdr3_nt: TGCAGCGCTGGAGGGGGGATGAACACTGAAGCTTTCTTT

d_call: TRBD2
v_call: TRBV7-2
j_call: TRBJ2-1
clone_size: NA
cdr3_aa: CASSSGLAGLYEQFF
cdr3_nt: TGTGCCAGCAGCTCTGGGTTAGCGGGGTTATATGAGCAGTTCTTC

d_call: NA
v_call: TRBV7-6
j_call: TRBJ1-2
clone_size: NA
cdr3_aa: CASSLGPGDRGYTF
cdr3_nt: TGTGCTAGCAGCTTGGGACCGGGAGATAGGGGCTACACCTTC

d_call: NA
v_call: TRBV6-2/TRBV6-3
j_call: TRBJ2-5
clone_size: few
cdr3_aa: CASSYSTQKGVETQYF
cdr3_nt: TGTGCCAGCAGTTACTCGACCCAGAAGGGGGTGGAGACCCAGTACTTC

d_call: TRBD1
v_call: TRBV7-9
j_call: TRBJ1-2
clone_size: many
cdr3_aa: CASTTGTAEGLNYGYTF
cdr3_nt: TGTGCCAGCACCACCGGGACAGCCGAGGGGCTTAACTATGGCTACACCTTC

d_call: TRBD1
v_call: TRBV12-3/TRBV12-4
j_call: TRBJ1-2
clone_size: few
cdr3_aa: CASSLVLTRGGSANYGYTF
cdr3_nt: TGTGCCAGCAGTTTAGTTCTAACCAGGGGGGGGTCAGCTAACTATGGCTACACCTTC

d_call: TRBD1
v_call: TRBV20-1
j_call: TRBJ2-5
clone_size: NA
cdr3_aa: CSATGGPYWAQYF
cdr3_nt: TGCAGTGCTACAGGGGGCCCGTATTGGGCCCAGTACTTC

d_call: NA
v_call: TRBV28
j_call: TRBJ1-1
clone_size: NA
cdr3_aa: CASSPRQDRTEAFF
cdr3_nt: TGTGCCAGCAGTCCTCGACAGGACCGTACTGAAGCTTTCTTT

d_call: TRBD2
v_call: TRBV5-1
j_call: TRBJ2-1
clone_size: many
cdr3_aa: CASSPSGGGYNEQFF
cdr3_nt: TGCGCCAGCAGCCCTAGCGGGGGGGGATACAATGAGCAGTTCTTC

d_call: NA
v_call: TRBV7-2
j_call: TRBJ2-2
clone_size: NA
cdr3_aa: CAFMGENTGELFF
cdr3_nt: TGTGCCTTTATGGGGGAGAACACCGGGGAGCTGTTTTTT

d_call: NA
v_call: TRBV6-1
j_call: TRBJ2-1
clone_size: few
cdr3_aa: CASSLLEGWNEQFF
cdr3_nt: TGTGCCAGCAGCCTTTTGGAAGGGTGGAATGAGCAGTTCTTC